One and the same sample provided the 22 T cell receptor beta chains below, sequenced in a study of shared clonotypes between healthy human individuals. Naive CD8 cells lacked CD45RO, underwent positive selection for CCR7 and left out terminally differentiated effector memory CD45RA+ cells. This table comes from immunoSEQ multiplex PCR, and its TCRdb copy is limited to in-frame clones, with some not included. This table holds about 680,000 clones, under 95% found once. Sequencing used naive CD8+ T cells sorted from blood. The receptor set was obtained from a man aged 25 to 40 in good health.

V and J are TRBV2 and TRBJ2-4; D possibly corresponds to TRBD1 (6 bases). The CDR3 contains 18 residues. V lost 1 base to trimming and J lost 0 bases, with 16 bases between them. The V gene's germline CDR1 is SNHLY and CDR2 FYNNEI. This CDR3 reads CASSEGPATGSAKNIQYF. CDR3 bases: TGTGCCAGCAGTGAAGGGCCCGCGACAGGTTCAGCCAAAAACATTCAGTACTTC.

This rearrangement joins TRBV28 to TRBJ2-7; no clear D gene. The CDR3 covers 13 residues. Germline V gene lookup returns CDR1 MDHEN and CDR2 SYDVKM. V gave up 2 bases and J gave up 1 base, with 6 bases separating them. The CDR3 nucleotides read TGTGCCAGCAGTTTAGTTAAGTCCTACGAGCAGTACTTC. It specifies CASSLVKSYEQYF. Complete variable domain (other parts from reference TRBV28 and TRBJ2-7): DVKVTQSSRYLVKRTGEKVFLECVQDMDHENMFWYRQDPGLGLRLIYFSYDVKMKEKGDIPEGYSVSREKKERFSLILESASTNQTSMYLCASSLVKSYEQYFGPGTRLTVT.

The chain employs TRBV19 and TRBJ2-2, with 9 bases lining up with TRBD2. After removal of 7 bases from V and 6 bases from J, the junction contained 9 bases not matched to a gene. Looked up from germline, CDR1 is LNHDA and CDR2 is SQIVND (reference sequence). The CDR3 runs to 15 residues. CDR3 protein: CASKRLAGSAGELFF. The CDR3 DNA reads TGTGCCAGTAAGAGGCTAGCGGGAAGCGCCGGGGAGCTGTTTTTT.

The chain joins TRBV2 to TRBJ2-2, with a possible D match to TRBD2 (6 bases). Germline V gene sequence: CDR1 SNHLY, CDR2 FYNNEI. The CDR3 is 15 residues long. Trimming removed 8 bases at V and 0 bases at J, with 13 bases between. The CDR3, as DNA: TGTGCCAGCTTTCCCGGGACTTCGAACACCGGGGAGCTGTTTTTT. Amino acids: CASFPGTSNTGELFF.

This chain joins TRBV10-2 and TRBJ1-2; tentative D call: TRBD1 (5 bases). The V gene's germline CDR1 is WSHSY and CDR2 SAAADI. The length of the CDR3 is 15 residues. Trimming cost V 5 bases and J 2 bases, with 15 bases left between them. The CDR3 DNA reads as TGCGCCAGCAGTACGGGACGGAATCCGAACTATGGCTACACCTTC. Translated: CASSTGRNPNYGYTF.

The chain is built from TRBV7-8 and TRBJ2-1, with 10 bases aligning to TRBD2. Germline lookup yields CDR1 SGHVS and CDR2 FQNEAQ. With 5 bases clipped from V and 2 bases from J, the junction kept 3 bases outside the gene matches. The CDR3 contains 15 residues. CDR3 DNA sequence: TGTGCCAGCAGCCTTCTAGCGGGAGCCTACAATGAGCAGTTCTTC. As protein: CASSLLAGAYNEQFF.

The chain carries TRBV9 and TRBJ1-2; 8 nucleotides line up with TRBD1. The length of the CDR3 is 16 residues. Germline values: CDR1 SGDLS, CDR2 YYNGEE. V dropped 3 bases and J dropped 4; count of bases not matched to a gene: 11. CDR3 region: CASSEVSGGRGYGYTF. CDR3 nucleotide sequence: TGTGCCAGCAGCGAAGTTTCAGGGGGCCGAGGCTATGGCTACACCTTC.

V usage is TRBV28 and J usage is TRBJ1-3; D is perhaps TRBD1 (5 bases). V was shortened by 6 bases and J by 0 bases, with 21 bases between the two germline ends. The germline V gene has CDR1 MDHEN and CDR2 SYDVKM. The CDR3 sequence is 18 residues long. The CDR3, as DNA: TGTGCCAGCAGCTTAGTCAAACCGGGGACCTACTCTGGAAACACCATATATTTT. It specifies CASSLVKPGTYSGNTIYF.

J is TRBJ1-4 and V is TRBV4-1; 9 bases agree with TRBD1. The V segment lost 4 bases and the J segment 0 bases; nucleotides outside the gene matches: 6. Per the germline V gene, CDR1 is MGHRA and CDR2 is YSYEKL. CDR3 size: 17 residues. The CDR3 nucleotides are TGCGCCAGCAGCCCTAGGGACAGGGAAACAACTAATGAAAAACTGTTTTTT. It specifies CASSPRDRETTNEKLFF.

The rearrangement uses TRBV5-6 and TRBJ2-3; perhaps D is TRBD1 or TRBD2 (5 bases each). Trimming stripped 4 bases from V and 4 bases from J, with 19 bases between. Germline V gene lookup returns CDR1 SGHDT and CDR2 YYEEEE. The CDR3 contains 16 residues. CDR3 region: CASSLDRGAGPDTQYF. CDR3 coding DNA: TGTGCCAGCAGCCTCGACCGGGGTGCAGGGCCAGATACGCAGTATTTT.

V usage is TRBV11-3 and J usage is TRBJ2-1, with TRBD2 identical over 10 bases. Germline V gives CDR1 SGHNT, CDR2 YENEEA. The V and J ends lost 4 bases and 7 bases, in that order; junction bases with no gene match: 7. This CDR3 is 15 amino acids long. CDR3: CASSSPLAGDNEQFF. The CDR3 bases are TGTGCCAGCAGCTCCCCGCTAGCGGGAGATAATGAGCAGTTCTTC.

The V call is TRBV19, the J call TRBJ2-7, with D possibly called TRBD1 or TRBD2 (5 bases each). CDR3 length equals 16 residues. CDR1 is LNHDA, CDR2 SQIVND, per germline (reference sequence). The V and J ends lost 6 bases and 3 bases respectively, with 21 bases between them. The CDR3 DNA follows: TGTGCCAGTAGGCAGGGACCTATTACTACAATCTACGAGCAGTACTTC. Protein sequence: CASRQGPITTIYEQYF.

The chain carries TRBV11-3 and TRBJ2-1, with D possibly being TRBD2 (5 bases). There are 16 residues in the CDR3. With 3 bases removed from V and 0 bases from J, the gap between germline ends came to 12 bases. Germline CDR1 SGHNT, CDR2 YENEEA. The CDR3 nucleotides read TGTGCCAGCAGCTTCGGTGGGGAGAGCTCCTACAATGAGCAGTTCTTC. This sequence encodes CASSFGGESSYNEQFF.

The V gene is TRBV6-1, the J gene TRBJ2-3; D remains ambiguous. The length of the CDR3 is 15 residues. Germline V gene data show CDR1 as MNHNS and CDR2 as SASEGT. The V gene lost 1 base and the J gene lost 4 bases, with 12 bases spanning the gap. The CDR3 here is CASSEGTWIADTQYF. The DNA of the CDR3 is TGTGCCAGCAGTGAAGGGACCTGGATAGCAGATACGCAGTATTTT.

The chain combines TRBV11-2 with TRBJ2-5; 7 positions agree with TRBD2. V was clipped by 5 bases and J by 4 bases; unmatched bases: 16. The CDR3 length is 17 residues. Germline V gene lookup returns CDR1 SGHAT and CDR2 FQNNGV. CDR3 in DNA: TGTGCCAGCAGCCCACCTGGGGGGGAGGGAGAGGTAGAGACCCAGTACTTC. It encodes CASSPPGGEGEVETQYF.

The CDR3, as DNA: TGCAGCGTCCAGTTTATCGGGGGCCATGGCTACACCTTC. Translated, it gives CSVQFIGGHGYTF. The V gene is TRBV29-1, the J gene TRBJ1-2; tentatively, D is TRBD1 (6 bases). The CDR3 runs to 13 residues. Per germline, CDR1 SQVTM and CDR2 ANQGSEA. The V end was cut by 6 bases, the J end by 6 bases, with 17 bases between.

The chain couples TRBV7-9 to TRBJ2-5; D uncertain. The CDR3 extends over 11 amino acids. Germline CDR1 and CDR2: SEHNR and FQNEAQ (reference sequence). V lost 6 bases and J lost 4, with 6 bases in between. CDR3 residues: CASRIRETQYF. The CDR3 DNA follows: TGTGCCAGCAGGATCCGAGAGACCCAGTACTTC.

The V and J genes are TRBV7-9 and TRBJ2-1; 11 nucleotides match TRBD2. V was clipped by 2 bases and J by 7 bases; unmatched bases: 7. Looked up from germline, CDR1 is SEHNR and CDR2 is FQNEAQ (reference sequence). CDR3 length equals 16 residues. The CDR3: CASSLTTSGSDNEQFF. DNA for the CDR3: TGTGCCAGCAGCTTAACTACTAGCGGGAGTGATAATGAGCAGTTCTTC.

This chain connects TRBV9 to TRBJ2-1, with TRBD2 matching over 7 bases. J was trimmed by 0 bases and V by 0 bases; bases with no gene match: 6. Germline CDR1 and CDR2: SGDLS and YYNGEE. This CDR3 is built from 17 residues. CDR3 coding DNA: TGTGCCAGCAGCGTAGATCTGGGAGGGAGCTCCTACAATGAGCAGTTCTTC. This sequence encodes CASSVDLGGSSYNEQFF.

The chain joins TRBV28 to TRBJ2-7; D may be TRBD2 (5 bases). CDR3 size: 14 residues. The V end lost 5 bases, the J end lost 0 bases, and 11 bases lay between the germline ends. Germline V gene lookup returns CDR1 MDHEN and CDR2 SYDVKM. Written as DNA, the CDR3 is TGTGCCAGCAGTCTTGTGCGGGCCTCCTACGAGCAGTACTTC. Translating gives CASSLVRASYEQYF.

The rearrangement uses TRBV7-9 and TRBJ2-7, with TRBD1 matching 7 bases. J was trimmed by 6 bases and V by 5 bases; bases with no gene match: 10. Germline V gene data show CDR1 as SEHNR and CDR2 as FQNEAQ (reference sequence). CDR3 length: 14 amino acids. CDR3 region: CASSATGTVAEQYF. CDR3 bases: TGTGCCAGCAGCGCGACAGGGACGGTTGCCGAGCAGTACTTC.

The V gene is TRBV4-1, the J gene TRBJ2-1; possibly TRBD1 or TRBD2 for D (5 bases each). The V and J ends lost 0 bases and 4 bases respectively, with 19 bases between them. Germline V CDR1 and CDR2: MGHRA, YSYEKL. The CDR3 loop spans 18 amino acids. CDR3 nucleotides: TGCGCCAGCAGCCAAGAGGCCTTGGGGACGGGACCTTACAATGAGCAGTTCTTC. Its protein is CASSQEALGTGPYNEQFF.